At least ten counts were recorded for the clone carrying this T cell receptor beta chain. Antigen: not known. Germline CDR1 and CDR2: KGHSH and LQKENI. CDR3 length: 13 residues. Trimming removed 3 bases from V and 5 bases from J, with 10 bases in between. These data belong to a study of Graves' ophthalmopathy and Graves' hyperthyroidism. Researchers took RNA transcripts and amplified TCR beta CDR3 regions from them. The first round was an RT-PCR with HTBI primers, and the second round was a multiplex PCR. In TCRdb, the multiplex PCR reads were re-called with MiXCR into one record per CDR3 protein. The sample yields some 370,000 distinct CDR3 sequences, 17% seen once. Hyperthyroidism was classified as stable if no ophthalmopathy occurred within 18 months of follow-up. New diagnoses, under 2 months' duration, and ages 18 to 65 characterized the hyperthyroidism patients. Study-level findings and limits: The blood repertoire also included most expanded thyroid clonotypes above 0.001 frequency.

The sample consisted of peripheral blood. The TCR comes from an adult woman with stable Graves' hyperthyroidism. This rearrangement joins TRBV18 to TRBJ1-1; D remains unclear. DNA of the CDR3: TGTGCCAGCTCACCGGCCCCGGGGACTGAAGCTTTCTTT. Amino acid sequence: CASSPAPGTEAFF.